Sequencing of this T cell receptor beta chain was carried out in a study of CD8+ T cells in alopecia areata. CDR1 and CDR2 (germline): SQVTM, ANQGSEA. Trimming cost V 3 bases and J 5 bases, with 7 bases left between them. This CDR3 has 12 amino acids. Reverse transcription of extracted RNA yielded cDNA, which provided the sequencing template. Produced via immunoSEQ multiplex PCR; TCRdb's table is partial and in-frame only. The profile shows 130,000 to 150,000 clones, less than 65% of them singletons. The chain links TRBV29-1 to TRBJ2-2; D is undetermined. The material sequenced was CD8+ T cells sorted from blood. The TCR originated in a human donor in good health. The CDR3 protein is CSVETGTGELFF. The DNA for the CDR3 is TGCAGCGTTGAGACCGGAACCGGGGAGCTGTTTTTT.